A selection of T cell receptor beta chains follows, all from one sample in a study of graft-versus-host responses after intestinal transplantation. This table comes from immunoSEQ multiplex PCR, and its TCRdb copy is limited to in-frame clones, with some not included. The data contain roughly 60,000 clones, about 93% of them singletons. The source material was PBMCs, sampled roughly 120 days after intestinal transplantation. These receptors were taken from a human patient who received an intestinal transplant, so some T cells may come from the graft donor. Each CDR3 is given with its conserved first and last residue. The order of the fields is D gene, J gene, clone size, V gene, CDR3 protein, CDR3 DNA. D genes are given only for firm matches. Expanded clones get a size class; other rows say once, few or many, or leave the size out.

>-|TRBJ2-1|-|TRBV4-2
CASSQDPRGEQFF
TGTGCCAGCAGCCAAGATCCCCGGGGTGAGCAGTTCTTC
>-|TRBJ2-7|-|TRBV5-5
CASRMRLPPGEQYF
TGTGCCAGCAGGATGAGGCTGCCTCCTGGCGAGCAGTACTTC
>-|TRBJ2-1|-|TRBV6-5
CASSYGGPNYNEQFF
TGTGCCAGCAGTTACGGGGGCCCTAACTACAATGAGCAGTTCTTC
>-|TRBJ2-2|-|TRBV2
CASCPGASTGELFF
TGTGCCAGTTGCCCCGGGGCTTCCACCGGGGAGCTGTTTTTT
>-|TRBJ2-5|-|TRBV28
CASSATRSQYF
TGTGCCAGCAGTGCAACCCGGTCCCAGTACTTC
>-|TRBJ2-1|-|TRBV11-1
CASSLQDAYNEQFF
TGTGCCAGCAGCTTACAGGACGCTTACAATGAGCAGTTCTTC
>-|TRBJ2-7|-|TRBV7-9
CASSFGGAHSYEQYF
TGTGCCAGCAGCTTCGGCGGGGCCCACTCCTACGAGCAGTACTTC
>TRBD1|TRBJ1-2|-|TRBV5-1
CASTIHGTGEGYTF
TGCGCCAGCACCATCCATGGGACAGGGGAAGGCTACACCTTC
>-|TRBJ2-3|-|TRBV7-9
CASSRSGAYGTDTQYF
TGTGCCAGCAGCCGTTCCGGAGCCTATGGAACAGATACGCAGTATTTT
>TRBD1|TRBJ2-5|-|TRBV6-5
CASSWGQGAGKEQYF
TGTGCCAGCAGTTGGGGACAGGGGGCCGGGAAAGAGCAGTACTTC
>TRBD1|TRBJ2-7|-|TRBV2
CASSPGQNAHEQYF
TGTGCCAGCAGCCCGGGACAGAATGCCCACGAGCAGTACTTC
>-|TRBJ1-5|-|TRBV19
CASSIPSNQPQHF
TGTGCCAGTAGTATCCCCAGCAATCAGCCCCAGCATTTT
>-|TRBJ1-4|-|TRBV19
CASRDWASEELFF
TGTGCCAGTAGAGACTGGGCTTCGGAGGAACTGTTTTTT
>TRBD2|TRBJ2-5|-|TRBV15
CATSLGLDEETQYF
TGTGCCACCAGCCTCGGACTAGACGAAGAGACCCAGTACTTC
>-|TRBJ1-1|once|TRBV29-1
CSVEPNAGMNTEAFF
TGCAGCGTTGAACCTAATGCGGGGATGAACACTGAAGCTTTCTTT
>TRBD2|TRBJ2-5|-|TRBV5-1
CASSPIAGGRGETQYF
TGCGCCAGCAGCCCCATAGCGGGGGGGCGAGGGGAGACCCAGTACTTC
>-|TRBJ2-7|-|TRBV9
CASSVEAGGYEQYF
TGTGCCAGCAGCGTAGAGGCAGGGGGGTACGAGCAGTACTTC
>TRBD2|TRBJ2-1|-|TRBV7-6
CASSSQTSGSPHEQFF
TGTGCCAGCAGCTCCCAGACTAGCGGGAGCCCCCATGAGCAGTTCTTC
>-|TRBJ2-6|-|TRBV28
CASTWGTSSSGANVLTF
TGTGCCAGCACCTGGGGGACCTCTTCCTCTGGGGCCAACGTCCTGACTTTC
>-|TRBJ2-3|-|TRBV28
CASSNPTQITDTQYF
TGTGCCAGCAGTAACCCGACGCAGATCACAGATACGCAGTATTTT
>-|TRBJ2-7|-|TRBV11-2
CASSSGSRGLSHEQYF
TGTGCCAGCAGCTCCGGATCTCGCGGGTTATCCCACGAGCAGTACTTC
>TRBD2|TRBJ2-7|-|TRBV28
CASRTGSGNYYEQYF
TGTGCCAGCAGGACCGGGAGCGGGAACTACTACGAGCAGTACTTC
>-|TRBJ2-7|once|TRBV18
CASSPSFLYEQYF
TGTGCCAGCTCACCGTCCTTCCTCTACGAGCAGTACTTC
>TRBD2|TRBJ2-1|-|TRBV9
CASSVFSGSFEFVEQFF
TGTGCCAGCAGCGTATTTAGCGGGAGCTTTGAATTCGTTGAGCAGTTCTTC
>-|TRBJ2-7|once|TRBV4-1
CASSQVFGRRRDLYEQYF
TGCGCCAGCAGCCAAGTTTTTGGACGCCGAAGGGACCTCTACGAGCAGTACTTC
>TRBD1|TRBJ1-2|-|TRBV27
CASSLIGGADGYTF
TGTGCCAGCAGTTTGATAGGGGGCGCTGATGGCTACACCTTC
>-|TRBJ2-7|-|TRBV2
CASNGPEDSSYEQYF
TGTGCCAGCAACGGACCCGAGGACTCCTCCTACGAGCAGTACTTC
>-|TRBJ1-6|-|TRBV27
CASSLSRGLYSPLHF
TGTGCCAGCAGTTTATCGCGGGGGTTATATTCACCCCTCCACTTT
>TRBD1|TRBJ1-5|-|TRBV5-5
CASSLVAGGYPNQPQHF
TGTGCCAGCAGCTTGGTGGCAGGGGGCTACCCCAATCAGCCCCAGCATTTT
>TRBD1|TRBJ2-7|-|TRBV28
CASTRGDRGSYEQYF
TGTGCCAGCACCAGGGGGGACAGGGGATCCTACGAGCAGTACTTC
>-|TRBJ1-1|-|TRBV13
CASSLGGNTEAFF
TGTGCCAGCAGCTTAGGGGGGAACACTGAAGCTTTCTTT
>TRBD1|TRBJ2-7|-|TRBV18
CASSREDRGDEQYF
TGTGCCAGCTCACGAGAGGACAGGGGGGACGAGCAGTACTTC
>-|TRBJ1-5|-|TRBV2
CASRDQGFGNQPQHF
TGTGCCAGCAGGGACCAGGGGTTCGGCAATCAGCCCCAGCATTTT
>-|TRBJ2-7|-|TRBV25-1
CASSEYGADYEQYF
TGTGCCAGCAGTGAATATGGGGCCGACTACGAGCAGTACTTC
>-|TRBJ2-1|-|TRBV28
CASSLGKWGQNEQFF
TGTGCCAGCAGTTTGGGCAAGTGGGGTCAGAATGAGCAGTTCTTC
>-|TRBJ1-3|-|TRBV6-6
CASSYKGVGNTIYF
TGTGCCAGCAGTTACAAGGGCGTCGGAAACACCATATATTTT
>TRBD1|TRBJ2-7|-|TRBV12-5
CASGLAIGTANTYEQYF
TGTGCTAGTGGTTTGGCCATCGGGACAGCCAATACCTACGAGCAGTACTTC
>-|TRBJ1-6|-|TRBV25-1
CASRDKGRGSPLRF
TGTGCCAGCAGAGACAAGGGCAGAGGATCACCCCTCCGCTTT
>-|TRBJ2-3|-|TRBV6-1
CASSDDKRQWIDTQYF
TGTGCCAGCAGTGACGATAAGCGGCAGTGGATAGATACGCAGTATTTT
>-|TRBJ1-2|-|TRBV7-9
CASSFGNPGLSDGYTF
TGTGCCAGCAGCTTTGGAAACCCAGGGTTGTCGGATGGCTACACCTTC
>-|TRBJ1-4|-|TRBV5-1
CASSYRGKSNEKLFF
TGCGCCAGCAGCTACCGGGGGAAGAGTAATGAAAAACTGTTTTTT
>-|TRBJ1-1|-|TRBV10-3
CAISGGRGGAGTEAFF
TGTGCCATCAGTGGTGGTAGGGGGGGCGCGGGCACTGAAGCTTTCTTT
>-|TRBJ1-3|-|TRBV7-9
CASSLALIQTSGNTIYF
TGTGCCAGCAGCTTAGCGTTGATACAGACCTCTGGAAACACCATATATTTT
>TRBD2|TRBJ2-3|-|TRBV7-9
CASSRLGLAGDTQYF
TGTGCCAGCAGCCGACTGGGACTAGCGGGAGATACGCAGTATTTT
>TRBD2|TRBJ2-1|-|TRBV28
CASRRTSGSGYEQFF
TGTGCCAGCAGACGGACTAGCGGGAGCGGCTATGAGCAGTTCTTC
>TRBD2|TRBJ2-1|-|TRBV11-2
CASSLASGTSVIYNEQFF
TGTGCCAGCAGCTTAGCTTCCGGGACTAGCGTCATATACAATGAGCAGTTCTTC
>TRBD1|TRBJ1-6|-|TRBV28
CASSLAGQALESPLHF
TGTGCCAGCAGTTTAGCGGGACAGGCGTTAGAATCACCCCTCCACTTT
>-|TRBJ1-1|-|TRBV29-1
CSGRNGVTEAFF
TGCAGCGGCCGAAATGGCGTTACTGAAGCTTTCTTT